These 10 T cell receptor beta chains came from one sample sequenced in a study of multiple sclerosis patients with progressive multifocal leukoencephalopathy. Clones were sequenced by immunoSEQ multiplex PCR, and TCRdb holds only the in-frame ones, with some missing. The data show under 35,000 clones, about 91% seen once. Time point denoted: time of PML onset. This specimen was PBMCs, taken from a patient treated with natalizumab. These receptors were collected from a woman aged 40 to 50 with progressive multifocal leukoencephalopathy.

The CDR3 bases are TGTGCCAGCAGTTTTGCGCTATACAATGAGCAGTTCTTC. The encoded protein is CASSFALYNEQFF. The chain carries TRBV27 and TRBJ2-1; D is undetermined. The V end lost 3 bases, the J end lost 4 bases, and 7 bases lay between the germline ends. Germline CDR1 MNHEY, CDR2 SMNVEV (reference sequence). The CDR3 covers 13 residues.

CDR3 bases: TGCGCCAGCAGCCAAGCGCGTAGGGGACGGTTAAGGGAAAAACTGTTTTTT. As protein: CASSQARRGRLREKLFF. V usage is TRBV4-1 and J usage is TRBJ1-4; D is perhaps TRBD1 (5 bases). With 1 base removed from V and 8 bases from J, the gap between germline ends came to 20 bases. The CDR3 sequence is 17 residues long. CDR1 MGHRA and CDR2 YSYEKL come from the germline V gene.

The V and J genes are TRBV20-1 and TRBJ2-5, with D perhaps TRBD1 or TRBD2 (5 bases each). V lost 4 bases and J lost 5, with 8 bases in between. Germline assignment: CDR1 DFQATT and CDR2 SNEGSKA (reference sequence). The CDR3 contains 11 residues. CDR3 sequence reads: CSAIWGETQYF. CDR3 DNA sequence: TGCAGTGCTATTTGGGGGGAGACCCAGTACTTC.

The chain combines TRBV5-4 with TRBJ1-3, with TRBD1 as a possible D gene (6 bases). Trimming stripped 3 bases from V and 2 bases from J, with 9 bases between. Germline CDR1 reads SGHNT; CDR2 reads YYREEE (reference sequence). The CDR3 has 14 residues. In nucleotides, the CDR3 is TGTGCCAGCAGCTCACCAGGGGCTGGAAACACCATATATTTT. Protein product: CASSSPGAGNTIYF.

The J gene is TRBJ1-5, the V gene TRBV7-8; 8 bases align to TRBD1. With V trimmed by 5 bases and J by 1 base, 7 bases remained unmatched. The CDR3 is 16 residues long. Germline V gives CDR1 SGHVS, CDR2 FQNEAQ. CDR3 coding DNA: TGTGCCAGCAGCCCCAGGACAGGGACGAGCAATCAGCCCCAGCATTTT. Protein sequence: CASSPRTGTSNQPQHF.

Turning to this clone: With a much larger clone just one base away, this may be a read error. The V and J genes are TRBV4-3 and TRBJ2-1; 7 nucleotides match TRBD2. There are 16 residues in the CDR3. Per the germline V gene, CDR1 is LGHNA and CDR2 is YSLEER. CDR3 protein: CPSSQDGGGYNNEQFF. CDR3 DNA sequence: TGCCCCAGCAGCCAAGATGGGGGGGGGTACAACAATGAGCAGTTCTTC.

The rearrangement joins TRBV5-1 to TRBJ2-4; the D gene is possibly TRBD1 (5 bases). Trimming shortened V by 4 bases and J by 5 bases, and 16 bases separated the two germline ends. CDR1 is SGHRS, CDR2 YFSETQ, per germline. This CDR3 has 15 residues. CDR3 protein: CASSPWSQGENIQYF. For the CDR3, the DNA is TGCGCCAGCAGCCCGTGGAGTCAGGGCGAAAACATTCAGTACTTC.

The chain carries TRBV5-5 and TRBJ1-5; D possibly corresponds to TRBD1 (5 bases). CDR1 is SGHKS and CDR2 is YYEKEE in the germline V gene (reference sequence). The CDR3 is 16 amino acids. V gave up 0 bases and J gave up 4 bases, with 14 bases separating them. CDR3 sequence: CASSLARGDGNQPQHF. Written as DNA, the CDR3 is TGTGCCAGCAGCTTGGCCAGAGGGGACGGAAATCAGCCCCAGCATTTT.

The chain carries TRBV5-6 and TRBJ1-4; 7 nucleotides line up with TRBD1. The CDR3 sequence is 13 residues long. The germline CDR1 and CDR2 sequences are SGHDT and YYEEEE. Trimming took 3 bases from V and 9 from J; bases not matched to a gene: 5. For the CDR3, the DNA is TGTGCCAGCAGCTCGTACAGGGGTCAAAAACTGTTTTTT. This codes for CASSSYRGQKLFF.

The chain uses TRBV5-4 and TRBJ2-3; TRBD2 matches at 13 bases. In germline, CDR1 is SGHNT, CDR2 YYREEE (reference sequence). This CDR3 has 15 residues. V shed 1 base and J 4 bases; nucleotides not matched to a gene: 0. In DNA form, the CDR3 reads TGTGCCAGCAGCTTGACTAGCGGGGGGGCAGATACGCAGTATTTT. This encodes CASSLTSGGADTQYF.